These T cell receptor beta chains were read from a single sample in a study of shared clonotypes between healthy human individuals. Clones were sequenced by immunoSEQ multiplex PCR, and TCRdb holds only the in-frame ones, with some missing. The table includes 2 million to 2.5 million clones, about 90% detected once. The sequenced material came from naive CD4+ T cells from PBMCs. The receptors shown here come from a man in his late teens or twenties in good health. Some clones in this sample may be carry-over from other donors' samples. Each CDR3 is given with its conserved first and last residue. The D gene is left open where the match is weak. Clone size is stated in some rows and not others, as once, few, many or a class when expanded.

>NA|16|TRBV4-2|TRBJ2-7|NA
CASSQDGIRQDYEQYF
TGTGCCAGCAGCCAAGATGGGATCCGGCAGGACTACGAGCAGTACTTC
>NA|14|TRBV6-1|TRBJ1-1|NA
CASTRKGGNTEAFF
TGTGCCAGCACCAGAAAGGGAGGGAACACTGAAGCTTTCTTT
>NA|13|TRBV6-6|TRBJ2-1|NA
CAARVGEYNEQFF
TGTGCCGCCCGAGTGGGAGAGTACAATGAGCAGTTCTTC
>TRBD1|14|TRBV15|TRBJ2-7|NA
CATSRAGTVYEQYF
TGTGCCACCAGCAGAGCCGGGACAGTCTACGAGCAGTACTTC
>NA|17|TRBV7-9|TRBJ2-2|once
CASSPIPGKGDTGELFF
TGTGCCAGCAGCCCGATTCCCGGGAAAGGTGACACCGGGGAGCTGTTTTTT
>TRBD1|14|TRBV7-3|TRBJ1-1|NA
CASSPQGANTEAFF
TGTGCCAGCAGCCCACAGGGGGCGAACACTGAAGCTTTCTTT
>TRBD1|15|TRBV4-1|TRBJ2-4|NA
CASSLEQGAGDIQYF
TGCGCCAGCAGCCTAGAACAGGGGGCAGGAGACATTCAGTACTTC
>TRBD2|14|TRBV18|TRBJ2-1|NA
CASSPTGGYNEQFF
TGTGCCAGCTCACCGACGGGAGGGTACAATGAGCAGTTCTTC
>NA|14|TRBV11-3|TRBJ2-3|NA
CASSLDGALDTQYF
TGTGCCAGCAGCTTAGATGGGGCGTTGGATACGCAGTATTTT
>NA|14|TRBV13|TRBJ2-7|NA
CASSRWGQDYEQYF
TGTGCCAGCAGCCGCTGGGGGCAGGACTACGAGCAGTACTTC
>TRBD1|17|TRBV6-4|TRBJ2-3|NA
CASSKTTGGRSTDTQYF
TGTGCCAGCAGTAAGACAACAGGGGGAAGGTCAACAGATACGCAGTATTTT
>TRBD1|15|TRBV6-1|TRBJ2-1|NA
CASNRGGQGYYEQFF
TGTGCCAGCAACCGAGGGGGACAGGGTTACTATGAGCAGTTCTTC
>NA|12|TRBV9|TRBJ2-2|once
CASSVGFGELFF
TGTGCCAGCAGCGTAGGGTTCGGGGAGCTGTTTTTT
>NA|14|TRBV7-8|TRBJ2-5|NA
CASSPAPGQETQYF
TGTGCCAGCAGCCCAGCCCCAGGTCAAGAGACCCAGTACTTC
>NA|14|TRBV6-1|TRBJ2-5|NA
CASSPRQAKETQYF
TGTGCCAGCAGTCCCCGGCAGGCCAAAGAGACCCAGTACTTC
>TRBD2|17|TRBV7-2|TRBJ2-7|NA
CASSFLLAGLGSYEQYF
TGTGCCAGCAGTTTTCTGCTCGCGGGACTAGGTTCCTACGAGCAGTACTTC
>TRBD2|16|TRBV7-2|TRBJ2-3|NA
CASRTSGTSGTDTQYF
TGTGCCAGCAGAACTTCCGGGACTAGCGGGACAGATACGCAGTATTTT
>NA|16|TRBV28|TRBJ1-5|NA
CASSQTDQGLFEPQHF
TGTGCCAGCAGCCAAACGGACCAGGGACTTTTTGAGCCCCAGCATTTT
>NA|16|TRBV2|TRBJ2-2|NA
CASSEAGLEFGGELFF
TGTGCCAGCAGTGAAGCGGGGCTAGAATTCGGCGGGGAGCTGTTTTTT
>NA|17|TRBV4-1|TRBJ1-2|NA
CASSQREGRGRGEGYTF
TGCGCCAGCAGCCAAAGAGAGGGAAGAGGGAGAGGGGAAGGCTACACCTTC
>TRBD2|14|TRBV29-1|TRBJ2-1|NA
CSVELRTSLNEQFF
TGCAGCGTTGAACTCAGGACTAGCCTCAATGAGCAGTTCTTC
>NA|11|TRBV7-2|TRBJ2-1|NA
CASRSTNEQFF
TGTGCCAGTCGGAGTACGAATGAGCAGTTCTTC
>TRBD1|15|TRBV7-3|TRBJ1-1|few
CASSSRTGLGTEAFF
TGTGCCAGCAGCTCCCGGACAGGCTTGGGCACTGAAGCTTTCTTT
>TRBD2|16|TRBV7-3|TRBJ2-1|NA
CASSHQRAGGYNEQFF
TGTGCCAGCAGCCACCAGAGAGCGGGAGGGTACAATGAGCAGTTCTTC
>NA|13|TRBV11-2|TRBJ2-2|NA
CASSGGNTGELFF
TGTGCCAGCAGCGGGGGGAACACCGGGGAGCTGTTTTTT
>NA|13|TRBV7-9|TRBJ2-7|NA
CASSLGQGLEQYF
TGTGCCAGCAGCTTGGGCCAGGGGCTCGAGCAGTACTTC
>TRBD1|15|TRBV5-4|TRBJ2-5|NA
CASSPTGASQETQYF
TGTGCCAGCAGCCCGACAGGGGCGAGTCAAGAGACCCAGTACTTC
>NA|15|TRBV19|TRBJ1-1|few
CASTVRAGESTEAFF
TGTGCCAGTACCGTACGGGCCGGGGAGAGCACTGAAGCTTTCTTT
>NA|13|TRBV5-1|TRBJ2-5|NA
CASSLIPQETQYF
TGCGCCAGCAGCTTGATCCCACAAGAGACCCAGTACTTC
>NA|13|TRBV11-3|TRBJ2-3|few
CASSMSGTDTQYF
TGTGCCAGCAGCATGTCAGGCACAGATACGCAGTATTTT
>NA|13|TRBV7-2|TRBJ2-3|NA
CASSLLGTDTQYF
TGTGCCAGCAGCTTATTAGGCACAGATACGCAGTATTTT